Sequencing of this T cell receptor (beta chain) was carried out in a study of blood T cell repertoires in COVID-19 (dated by TCRdb to 2020 to 2022). At the level of the whole study: The collaborator samples originated in the United States, Italy and Spain and spanned the acute and convalescent phases of COVID-19. The prospective study material was composed of cDNA or gDNA derived from T cells, B-cell-depleted T cells, or PBMCs. The dataset comprised deeply sampled blood TCRbeta repertoires from subjects exposed to, actively infected with, or recovered from COVID-19. A freely available public database, intended as a resource for researchers studying the immune response to SARS-CoV-2, is where the repertoires were released. The samples were drawn from the first 160 participants of the ongoing ImmuneRACE study and from about 1,200 subjects provided by 6 global collaborators. A de-identified subject ID, COVID-19 status, age in years and sex were almost always included in the sample metadata. Where available, HLA class I and class II types were obtained from metadata supplied by the sample provider rather than from assay-based typing. Findings and caveats that apply to the study as a whole: How much clinical and demographic metadata was included differed by source and by participant, and the metadata was provided uncurated.

The immunoSEQ Assay, a bias-controlled multiplex PCR, was used to amplify TCRbeta CDR3 regions from genomic DNA. The original methods were these. The number of nucleated cells in each sample was estimated by amplification of reference gene primers within the assay. To quantify the absolute abundance of each unique TCRbeta CDR3 rearrangement, sequence reads were collapsed and filtered. For each sample, productive Simpson clonality was calculated as the square root of Simpson's diversity index across productive rearrangements. Held by TCRdb, this immuneACCESS table contains in-frame sequences only and omits some clones. Under half of the omission traces to an unresolved V gene where checked; the cause of the rest is unknown. For V, J and clone size, that table is used; D and trimming come from the DNA. The sample table records 99,000 or so clones; about 89% of these occur just once. The biggest ten clones account for roughly 5.3% of the sample.

Collaborating institutions collected whole blood in K2EDTA tubes following their own protocols. Collaborator samples were shipped for TCRbeta analysis as frozen whole blood, isolated PBMCs, or DNA extracted from either sample type. Concerning this clone: Its specific antigen is unknown. Per-nucleotide qualities are absent, and no much larger clonotype sits a single base away.

Its CDR3 holds 14 amino acids, cysteine through phenylalanine. Only the CDR3 region is kept as DNA, spanning 42 bases read in frame from base 1. Taken from the germline V gene (reference sequence), the CDR1 and CDR2 loops are SEHNR and FQNEAQ. The junction shows trimming of 3 bases on V and 2 bases on J, plus 10 bases between the germline ends. The clonotype originates from a human donor in a cohort sampled during active COVID-19. Recombination connected TRBV7-9 to TRBJ2-5, and TRBD1 may be the D gene, going by 6 matching bases. Material: peripheral blood. The DNA reads TGTGCCAGCAGCTTCCCCACAGGGCAAGAGACCCAGTACTTC. This encodes CASSFPTGQETQYF.